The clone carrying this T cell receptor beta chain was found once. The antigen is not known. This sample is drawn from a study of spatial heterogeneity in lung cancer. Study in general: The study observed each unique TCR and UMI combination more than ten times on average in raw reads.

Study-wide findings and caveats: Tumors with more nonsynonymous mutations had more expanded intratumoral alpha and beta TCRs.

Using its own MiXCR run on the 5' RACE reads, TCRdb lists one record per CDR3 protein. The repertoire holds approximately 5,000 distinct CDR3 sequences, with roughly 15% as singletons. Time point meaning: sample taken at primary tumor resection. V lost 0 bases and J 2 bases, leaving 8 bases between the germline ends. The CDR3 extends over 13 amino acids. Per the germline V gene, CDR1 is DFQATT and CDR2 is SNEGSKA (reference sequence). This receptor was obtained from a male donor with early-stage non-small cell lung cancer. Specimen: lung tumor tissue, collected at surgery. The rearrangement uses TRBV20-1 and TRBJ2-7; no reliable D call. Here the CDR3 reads CSARDSPPYEQYF. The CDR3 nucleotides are TGCAGTGCTAGAGACAGTCCTCCCTACGAGCAGTACTTC.